A single sample is the source of the 20 T cell receptor beta chains below, sequenced in a study of response to subunit inactivated influenza vaccine. TCRdb re-called the RT-PCR reads through MiXCR, storing one row per CDR3 protein. The sample includes around 190,000 distinct CDR3 sequences, roughly an eighth seen only once; the top ten take roughly 25%. Material: CD8+ T cells sorted from PBMCs, obtained 5 days after vaccination. These receptors were taken from a man aged 50 or older who received an inactivated influenza vaccine.

The chain joins TRBV6-1 to TRBJ1-6; 7 nucleotides align to TRBD1. V trimming: 6 bases; J trimming: 3 bases; junction bases outside the gene matches: 11. The CDR3 is made up of 17 amino acids. Germline CDR1 reads MNHNS; CDR2 reads SASEGT. The CDR3 bases are TGTGCCAGCAGCAACGTACTTAGGGACAGCTATAATTCACCCCTCCACTTT. This translates into CASSNVLRDSYNSPLHF.

The V gene is TRBV12-3 or TRBV12-4, the J gene TRBJ1-1; D unresolved. Trimming shortened V by 4 bases and J by 7 bases, and 19 bases separated the two germline ends. The CDR3 is 15 residues long. CDR3 bases: TGTGCCAGCAGTTCTGGGTTTCTACCCTTGGGTGAAGCTTTCTTT. Translating gives CASSSGFLPLGEAFF.

This clonotype was seen many times. In DNA, the CDR3 is TGTGCCAGCACTGCTAGCGGGCTAGGTGAGCAGTTCTTC. Translating it yields CASTASGLGEQFF. V and J are TRBV5-6 and TRBJ2-1; 8 nucleotides line up with TRBD2. Trimming removed 6 bases from V and 9 bases from J; junction bases left unmatched: 8. Germline V CDR1 and CDR2: SGHDT, YYEEEE. The CDR3 extends over 13 amino acids.

This clonotype showed up just a few times. The rearrangement uses TRBV7-9 and TRBJ2-3; 11 positions match TRBD2. The CDR3 sequence is 16 residues long. Germline trimming cut 5 bases from V and 2 bases from J; bases unmatched to any gene: 6. Germline CDR1 is SEHNR and CDR2 is FQNEAQ (reference sequence). The CDR3 DNA follows: TGTGCCAGCAGCGGACGACTAGCGGGGAACACAGATACGCAGTATTTT. Its translation is CASSGRLAGNTDTQYF.

The chain uses TRBV6-5 and TRBJ2-1; 11 bases are a match to TRBD1. CDR1 is MNHEY and CDR2 is SVGAGI in the germline V gene. Trimming took 3 bases from V and 9 from J; bases not matched to a gene: 10. The CDR3 is 16 residues long. The CDR3: CASSYAPGQGAGEQFF. The CDR3 region has the DNA TGTGCCAGCAGTTATGCACCCGGACAGGGGGCTGGTGAGCAGTTCTTC.

In its sample, this clonotype was seen many times. The chain employs TRBV7-9 and TRBJ1-6; D remains unclear. The V end lost 4 bases, the J end lost 0 bases, and 13 bases lay between the germline ends. Per germline, CDR1 SEHNR and CDR2 FQNEAQ (reference sequence). This CDR3 comprises 17 residues. This CDR3 reads CASSSSVGSSYNSPLHF. The CDR3 nucleotides read TGTGCCAGCAGCTCGAGCGTGGGATCCTCCTATAATTCACCCCTCCACTTT.

The J gene is TRBJ2-2, the V gene TRBV12-3 or TRBV12-4; 7 bases align to TRBD2. V gave up 4 bases and J gave up 7 bases; unmatched junction bases: 12. This CDR3 is 16 amino acids long. This CDR3 is CASSSSAGVGDGELFF. The CDR3 DNA sequence: TGTGCCAGCAGTTCAAGTGCGGGAGTTGGGGACGGGGAGCTGTTTTTT.

There are many counts of this clonotype. The gene calls are TRBV2 and TRBJ2-1, with a possible D match to TRBD2 (6 bases). The germline CDR1 and CDR2 sequences are SNHLY and FYNNEI. The CDR3 extends over 13 amino acids. V lost 5 bases and J lost 10, with 15 bases in between. CDR3 residues: CASSLPEGGEQFF. DNA of the CDR3: TGTGCCAGCAGTCTTCCGGAGGGAGGCGAGCAGTTCTTC.

This clonotype was counted only a few times. The chain joins TRBV6-1 to TRBJ2-7; D may correspond to TRBD1 or TRBD2 (5 bases each). This CDR3 spans 15 amino acids. V gave up 6 bases and J gave up 2 bases, with 17 bases separating them. The germline CDR1 and CDR2 sequences are MNHNS and SASEGT. The CDR3 DNA reads TGTGCCAGCAGAACCGGGACGGGAATCCCCTACGAGCAGTACTTC. Translated: CASRTGTGIPYEQYF.

The genes are TRBV2 and TRBJ2-1, with unresolved D. The CDR3 is 16 residues long. Germline CDR1 is SNHLY and CDR2 is FYNNEI. The V and J ends lost 6 bases and 7 bases respectively, with 22 bases between them. The CDR3 sequence is CASREKPLSIWNEQFF. The CDR3 DNA is TGTGCCAGCAGAGAAAAGCCTCTCTCCATATGGAATGAGCAGTTCTTC.

Here the CDR3 reads CAAGSGVHEQFF. DNA for the CDR3: TGTGCCGCCGGGTCAGGGGTACATGAGCAGTTCTTC. The chain carries TRBV10-3 and TRBJ2-1, with D maybe TRBD1 (6 bases). This CDR3 comprises 12 residues. Trimming took 11 bases from V and 8 from J, leaving 16 bases between them. The germline CDR1 and CDR2 sequences are ENHRY and SYGVKD.

Ten or more counts support this clonotype. DNA of the CDR3: TGTGCCAGCAGTTACAGTGACTCCTACGAGCAGTACTTC. It translates to CASSYSDSYEQYF. The rearrangement joins TRBV6-5 to TRBJ2-7; D uncertain. Germline CDR1 is MNHEY and CDR2 is SVGAGI. The CDR3 loop spans 13 amino acids. V gave up 2 bases and J gave up 0 bases, with 5 bases separating them.

This clonotype was seen ten or more times. V and J are TRBV3-1 and TRBJ2-1; 9 nucleotides line up with TRBD2. The germline CDR1 and CDR2 sequences are LGHDT and YNNKEL (reference sequence). V trimming: 3 bases; J trimming: 5 bases; junction bases outside the gene matches: 5. This CDR3 region has 15 residues. The CDR3 is CASSHTTSGNNEQFF. The CDR3 bases are TGTGCCAGCAGCCATACGACTAGCGGAAACAATGAGCAGTTCTTC.

The chain carries TRBV27 and TRBJ2-7; perhaps TRBD2 as D (5 bases). This CDR3 is 15 amino acids long. V shed 0 bases and J shed 2 bases, with 11 bases lying between them. Germline V gene lookup returns CDR1 MNHEY and CDR2 SMNVEV (reference sequence). CDR3 in amino acids: CASSLSWTGTYEQYF. The CDR3 DNA follows: TGTGCCAGCAGTTTATCCTGGACTGGGACCTACGAGCAGTACTTC.

This clonotype showed up many times. CDR3 loop: CASSLIVGTGGSTEAFF. CDR3 sequence (DNA): TGTGCCAGCAGCCTCATAGTCGGGACAGGGGGCTCGACTGAAGCTTTCTTT. The chain combines TRBV4-2 with TRBJ1-1, with 12 bases that match TRBD1. Losses at the gene ends were 4 bases for V and 5 bases for J; bases not matched to a gene: 11. Germline V gene lookup returns CDR1 LGHNA and CDR2 YNFKEQ. The CDR3 is 17 amino acids.

This clonotype was found many times. The chain is built from TRBV30 and TRBJ1-1; D possibly corresponds to TRBD1 (5 bases). Germline CDR1 reads GTSNPN; CDR2 reads SVGIG (reference sequence). CDR3 length: 13 amino acids. V lost 2 bases and J lost 3, with 10 bases in between. The CDR3, as DNA: TGTGCCTGGAGTCCCCAGGGTGACACTGAAGCTTTCTTT. Translation: CAWSPQGDTEAFF.

The chain couples TRBV5-1 to TRBJ2-7; 7 bases are a match to TRBD1. Losses at the gene ends were 4 bases for V and 5 bases for J; bases not matched to a gene: 9. Germline CDR1 SGHRS, CDR2 YFSETQ. This CDR3 is built from 14 residues. CDR3 sequence: CASSADRAGHEQYF. CDR3 nucleotides: TGCGCCAGCAGCGCTGACAGGGCCGGGCACGAGCAGTACTTC.

The chain recombines TRBV20-1 with TRBJ2-3, with 8 positions matching TRBD2. From germline, CDR1 is DFQATT and CDR2 SNEGSKA (reference sequence). This CDR3 has 16 residues. V trimming: 6 bases; J trimming: 0 bases; junction bases outside the gene matches: 11. Here the CDR3 reads CSAMGLVLASTDTQYF. CDR3 sequence (DNA): TGCAGTGCAATGGGACTAGTGCTTGCTAGCACAGATACGCAGTATTTT.

The chain uses TRBV16 and TRBJ2-2; D unclear. V lost 0 bases and J lost 6, with 8 bases in between. This CDR3 is 14 amino acids long. From germline, CDR1 is KGHSY and CDR2 FQNENV. CDR3 amino acids: CASSQSWGSGELFF. As DNA, the CDR3 is TGTGCCAGCAGCCAATCATGGGGATCCGGGGAGCTGTTTTTT.

The chain joins TRBV6-2 or TRBV6-3 to TRBJ2-1; 11 bases are shared with TRBD2. The germline CDR1 and CDR2 sequences are MNHEY and SVGEGT. V lost 2 bases and J lost 7; bases outside the gene matches: 7. The CDR3 spans 16 residues. The CDR3 is CASSYAASGGWNEQFF. In nucleotides, the CDR3 is TGTGCCAGCAGTTACGCGGCTAGCGGGGGGTGGAATGAGCAGTTCTTC.